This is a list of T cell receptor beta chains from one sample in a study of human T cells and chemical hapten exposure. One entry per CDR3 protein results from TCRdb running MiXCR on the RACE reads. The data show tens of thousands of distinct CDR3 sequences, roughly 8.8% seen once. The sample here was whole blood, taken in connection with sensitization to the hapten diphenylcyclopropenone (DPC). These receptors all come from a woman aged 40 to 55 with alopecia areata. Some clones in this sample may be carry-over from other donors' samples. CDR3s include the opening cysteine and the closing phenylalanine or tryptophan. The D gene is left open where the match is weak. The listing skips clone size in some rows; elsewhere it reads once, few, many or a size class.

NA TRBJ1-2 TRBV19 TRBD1 TGTGCCAGTAGGGGACAGGTCCCCGTGAACTATGGCTACACCTTC CASRGQVPVNYGYTF
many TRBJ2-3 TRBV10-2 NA TGCGCCAGCACATCTGCCCCCCCTAGCACAGATACGCAGTATTTT CASTSAPPSTDTQYF
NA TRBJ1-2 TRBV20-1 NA TGCAGTGGAACATTACAGGGAAGTGCCCACTATGGCTACACCTTC CSGTLQGSAHYGYTF
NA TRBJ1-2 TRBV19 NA TGTGCCAGTAGTATCGGGGCCTACCTCTATGGCTACACCTTC CASSIGAYLYGYTF
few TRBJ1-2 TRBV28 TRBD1 TGTGCCAGCAGTCCTTACGGACAGGGGGCAAATGGCTACACCTTC CASSPYGQGANGYTF
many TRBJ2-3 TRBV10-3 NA TGTGCCATCATGGGGGCAGATACGCAGTATTTT CAIMGADTQYF
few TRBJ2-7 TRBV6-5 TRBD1 TGTGCCAGCAGTCTGGCGGGACAGGTCTCCTACGAGCAGTACTTC CASSLAGQVSYEQYF
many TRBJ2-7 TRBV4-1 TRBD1 TGCGCCAGCAGCCAAACCGGGACAGGGTTCGAGCAGTACTTC CASSQTGTGFEQYF
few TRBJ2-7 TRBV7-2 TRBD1 TGTGCCAGCAGCTTAGGGGGACAGGGTAAATCCTACGAGCAGTACTTC CASSLGGQGKSYEQYF
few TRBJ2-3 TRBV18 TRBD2 TGTGCCAGCTCACCCGGGACTAGCGGTTGGGATACGCAGTATTTT CASSPGTSGWDTQYF
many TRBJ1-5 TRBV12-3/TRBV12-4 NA TGTGCCAGCAGTTGGCGAGGGTCTTATCAGCCCCAGCATTTT CASSWRGSYQPQHF
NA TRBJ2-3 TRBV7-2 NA TGTGCCAGCAGGCCGGGACCGACAGATACGCAGTATTTT CASRPGPTDTQYF
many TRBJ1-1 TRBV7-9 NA TGTGCCAGCAGCATGAGACAGGTTGAAGCTTTCTTT CASSMRQVEAFF
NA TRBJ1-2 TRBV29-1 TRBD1 TGCAGCGGATGGACAGGCGACTATGGCTACACCTTC CSGWTGDYGYTF
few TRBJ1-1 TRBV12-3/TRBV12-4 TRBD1 TGTGCCAGCAGTTCCGATGACAGGGGCAACACTGAAGCTTTCTTT CASSSDDRGNTEAFF
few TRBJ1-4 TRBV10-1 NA TGCGCCAGCGTTGAATTAGATGAAAAACTGTTTTTT CASVELDEKLFF
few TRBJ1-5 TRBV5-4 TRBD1 TGTGCCAGCAGCTTGGATCTAGGACAGGGCAATCAGCCCCAGCATTTT CASSLDLGQGNQPQHF
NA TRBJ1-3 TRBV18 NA TGTGCCAGCTCACCAGTAGGACAACCTGGAAACACCATATATTTT CASSPVGQPGNTIYF
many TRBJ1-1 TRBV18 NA TGTGCCAGCTCACCGAGGGGCCACACTGAAGCTTTCTTT CASSPRGHTEAFF
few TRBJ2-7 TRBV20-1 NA TGCAGTGCTAGCCGGGACTTGGTATACGAGCAGTACTTC CSASRDLVYEQYF
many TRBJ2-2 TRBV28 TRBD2 TGTGCCAGCAGCCGTACGGGGGGGACTCGCACCGGGGAGCTGTTTTTT CASSRTGGTRTGELFF
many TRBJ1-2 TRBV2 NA TGTGCCAGCAGCCAAAACTATGGCTACACCTTC CASSQNYGYTF
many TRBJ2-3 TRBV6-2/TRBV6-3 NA TGTGCCAGCAGCGGTTGGGCCGGGGATACGCAGTATTTT CASSGWAGDTQYF
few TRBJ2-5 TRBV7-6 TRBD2 TGTGCCAGCAGCTTGTTTAGCGGGACCCAAGAGACCCAGTACTTC CASSLFSGTQETQYF